The T cell receptor (beta chain) described here comes from a study of blood T cell repertoires in COVID-19. Whole-study context: Acute and convalescent COVID-19 specimens originated in the United States, Italy and Spain.

How the authors handled the data: Nucleated cell number was recorded as an estimate derived from reference gene primer amplification. Generated by immunoSEQ multiplex PCR, the TCRdb table keeps only in-frame clones and is missing some. That table furnishes V, J and clone size, whereas the DNA furnished D and trimming. The data hold 160,000 or so clones, with about 87% observed a single time. CDR3 length equals 15 residues. V lost 2 bases, J lost 4 bases, and 14 bases lay in between. From germline, CDR1 is WSHSY and CDR2 SAAADI. Seattle's enrolled individuals joined amid active infection and were then monitored longitudinally.

Sequenced sample: peripheral blood. The TCR originated in an older woman with COVID-19, enrolled during active disease. The V and J genes are TRBV10-2 and TRBJ1-2; perhaps TRBD1 as D (6 bases). The CDR3 region is CASSEERTDPYGYTF. CDR3 nucleotide sequence: TGCGCCAGCAGTGAGGAAAGGACAGACCCCTATGGCTACACCTTC.